This note documents a single T cell receptor (beta chain) sequence. The antigen is unknown. These data are taken from a study of tumor and adjacent non-tumor tissue in lung cancer. A modified ARM-PCR protocol with three rounds of nested PCR amplified TCRbeta. TCRdb re-called the multiplex PCR reads through MiXCR, storing one row per CDR3 protein. This table holds roughly 67,000 distinct CDR3 sequences, 50% to 60% found once. Overall study findings and caveats: Higher tumor TCR diversity was associated with shorter survival.

This sample's RNA came from whole unsorted tissue. This CDR3 region has 13 residues. The ends were cut back, 8 bases at V and 5 bases at J, with 15 bases in the middle. Sequencing was done on a sample of lung tumor tissue. The chain recombines TRBV12-3 or TRBV12-4 with TRBJ2-5, with unresolved D. The sequence derives from a man between 45 and 60 years old with non-small cell lung cancer. CDR3 bases: TGTGCCAGCCATATTGGCGGTACGGAGACCCAGTACTTC. Protein sequence: CASHIGGTETQYF.